This TCR beta chain was retrieved from a study of tissue T cells after allogeneic stem cell transplantation. Comparators without hematopoietic cell transplant had other cancers, at least five gastrointestinal samples, and no known gastrointestinal disease. Study conclusions and caveats: Few T cell clones were shared across patients, but motif clusters showed tissue-specific shared signatures. Some tissue clones might be persisting host cells; their alloreactivity or antigen specificity was not determined.

Germline CDR1 and CDR2: SGHRS and YFSETQ. The V end lost 4 bases, the J end lost 4 bases, and 14 bases lay between the germline ends. CDR3 length: 14 amino acids. Regarding this clone: Its antigen is undetermined.

Libraries were prepared by immunoSEQ multiplex PCR; TCRdb keeps only in-frame clonotypes and omits some of them. The sample has some 9,800 clones, approximately 65% seen once; the top ten hold around 28%. The source material was tissue from the stomach, sampled at autopsy. The rearrangement joins TRBV5-1 to TRBJ1-2, with a weak D call TRBD1 (6 bases). The sequence came from a male donor aged 60 or over with lung cancer. CDR3 residues: CASSDKQGTYGYTF. CDR3 nucleotides: TGCGCCAGCAGCGACAAACAGGGAACCTATGGCTACACCTTC.